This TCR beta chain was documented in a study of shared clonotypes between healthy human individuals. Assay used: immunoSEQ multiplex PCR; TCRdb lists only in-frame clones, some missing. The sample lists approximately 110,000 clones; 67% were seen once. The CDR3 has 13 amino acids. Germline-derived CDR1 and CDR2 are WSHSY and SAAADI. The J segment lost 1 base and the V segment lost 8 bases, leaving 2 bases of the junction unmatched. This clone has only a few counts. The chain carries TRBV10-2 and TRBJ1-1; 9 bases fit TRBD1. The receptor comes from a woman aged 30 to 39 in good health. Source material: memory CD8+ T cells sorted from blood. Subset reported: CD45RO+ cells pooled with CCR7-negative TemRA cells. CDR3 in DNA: TGCGCCAGCGGGGACAGGGAGAACACTGAAGCTTTCTTT. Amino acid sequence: CASGDRENTEAFF.